This T cell receptor (beta chain) was obtained from a study of blood T cell repertoires in COVID-19 (dated by TCRdb to about 2020). Notes on the research overall: Samples from collaborators originated in the United States, Italy and Spain and spanned both the acute and convalescent phases of COVID-19. Nearly every sample came with metadata listing a de-identified subject ID, COVID-19 status, age in years and sex. The repertoires were made available in a free public database intended to serve as a resource for research on the immune response to SARS-CoV-2. HLA class I and class II types, where available, came from metadata supplied by the sample provider rather than from assay-based typing. The samples were drawn from the first 160 participants of the ongoing ImmuneRACE study and from 1,254 subjects provided by 6 global collaborators. The dataset comprised deeply sampled blood TCRbeta repertoires from subjects exposed to, actively infected with, or recovered from COVID-19. The material from the prospective study consisted of cDNA or gDNA derived from T cells, B-cell-depleted T cells, or PBMCs. Summary of the overall study and its limitations: Clinical and demographic metadata were provided uncurated, with the amount varying by source and participant.

TCRbeta CDR3 regions were amplified from genomic DNA using the immunoSEQ Assay, a bias-controlled multiplex PCR. As for the original processing: Nucleated cell counts per sample were estimated from amplification of reference gene primers within the assay. Sequence reads were collapsed and filtered to measure the absolute abundance of every unique TCRbeta CDR3 rearrangement. For each sample, productive Simpson clonality was calculated as the square root of Simpson's diversity index across productive rearrangements. The source is immuneACCESS, and TCRdb retained only in-frame sequences with V and J called. Part of the clones is not carried over; for the studies checked, unresolved V genes explain less than half of this, and the remainder is unexplained. The DNA gave D and trimming, while V, J and clone size come from that table. Within this sample are tens of thousands of clones, with around 90% of them counted one time only. The top ten constitute approximately 4.7% of the sample.

Each collaborating institution followed its own protocols to collect whole blood in K2EDTA tubes. For TCRbeta analysis, collaborators shipped samples as frozen whole blood, isolated PBMCs, or DNA extracted from either of those sample types. A remark on this clone: No cognate antigen has been identified for it. The input lacks base qualities; no much larger clone sits a single base away.

Per the germline V gene (reference sequence), LNHDA is the CDR1 and SQIVND is the CDR2. Measured from the cysteine to the phenylalanine, the CDR3 is 17 residues long. The CDR3 DNA has 51 bases and is translated from base 1. From V the trimming removes 7 bases and from J it removes 0 bases, while the gene matches leave 12 bases of the junction unaccounted for. Sequencing used peripheral blood. The rearranged chain carries TRBV19 and TRBJ1-5; 7 central nucleotides agree with TRBD1. This sequence was found in a human donor in a cohort sampled during active COVID-19. The CDR3 region reads CASTSSRAGGSNQPQHF. DNA sequence: TGTGCCAGTACCTCTTCCCGGGCAGGGGGTAGCAATCAGCCCCAGCATTTT.